This T cell receptor (beta chain) was retrieved from a study of response to subunit inactivated influenza vaccine. Study-level results: The authors offered the suggestion that each seasonal influenza vaccination recruits few new T cells.

TCRdb analysed the RT-PCR reads with MiXCR anew, one entry per CDR3 protein. Of 290,000 or so distinct CDR3 sequences listed, around 20% are singletons. CDR1 SGHVS and CDR2 FQNEAQ come from the germline V gene. This CDR3 contains 15 residues. V lost 4 bases, J lost 1 base, and 13 bases lay in between. This clonotype was recorded many times. What it binds is not known. The sample was PBMCs from blood, taken less than 22 months after vaccination. This receptor was identified in a man aged 45 to 70 who received an inactivated influenza vaccine. The V and J genes are TRBV7-8 and TRBJ1-1; a possible D gene is TRBD1 (6 bases). The CDR3 loop reads CASSSRTVRNTEAFF. The CDR3 coding sequence is TGTGCCAGCAGCTCCCGGACAGTGAGGAACACTGAAGCTTTCTTT.